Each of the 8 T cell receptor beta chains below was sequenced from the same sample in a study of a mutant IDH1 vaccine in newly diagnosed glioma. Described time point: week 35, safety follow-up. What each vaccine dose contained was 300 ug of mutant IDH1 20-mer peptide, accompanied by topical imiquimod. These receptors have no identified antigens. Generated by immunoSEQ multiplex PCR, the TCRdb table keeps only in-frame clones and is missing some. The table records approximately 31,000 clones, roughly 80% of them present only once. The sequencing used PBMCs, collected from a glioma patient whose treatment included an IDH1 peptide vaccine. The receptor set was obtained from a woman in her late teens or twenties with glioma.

The CDR3 protein is CASSYSLTREYGYTF. In DNA, the CDR3 is TGTGCCAGCAGTTACAGCCTAACCAGGGAATATGGCTACACCTTC. This rearrangement joins TRBV6-6 to TRBJ1-2; the D gene is possibly TRBD1 (5 bases). The CDR3 covers 15 residues. Germline V gene data show CDR1 as MNHNY and CDR2 as SVGAGI (reference sequence). V lost 2 bases and J lost 5, with 15 bases in between.

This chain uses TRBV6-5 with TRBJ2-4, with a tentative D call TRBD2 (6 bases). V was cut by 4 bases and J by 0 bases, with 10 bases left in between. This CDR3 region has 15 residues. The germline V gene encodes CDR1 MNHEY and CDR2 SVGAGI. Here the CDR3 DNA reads TGTGCCAGCAGTTCGGGGGATCGAGCCAAAAACATTCAGTACTTC. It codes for CASSSGDRAKNIQYF.

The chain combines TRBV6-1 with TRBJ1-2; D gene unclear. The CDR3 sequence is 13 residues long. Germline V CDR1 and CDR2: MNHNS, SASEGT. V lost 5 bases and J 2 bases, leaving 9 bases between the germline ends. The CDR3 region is CASSNSVNYGYTF. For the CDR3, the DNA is TGTGCCAGCAGTAACAGCGTAAACTATGGCTACACCTTC.

The CDR3 loop reads CASTSGQEISPLHF. In DNA, the CDR3 is TGTGCCAGTACGTCCGGACAGGAGATTTCACCCCTCCACTTT. V and J are TRBV19 and TRBJ1-6, with 7 bases fitting TRBD1. Per germline, CDR1 LNHDA and CDR2 SQIVND (reference sequence). V lost 7 bases, J lost 9 bases, and 9 bases stayed unmatched. This CDR3 has 14 amino acids.

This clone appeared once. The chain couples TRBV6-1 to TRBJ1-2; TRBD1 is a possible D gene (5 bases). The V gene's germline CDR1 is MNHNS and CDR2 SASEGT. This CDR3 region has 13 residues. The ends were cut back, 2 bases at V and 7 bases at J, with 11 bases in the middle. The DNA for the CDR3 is TGTGCCAGCAGTGAACAGGGTCTCGGTGGCTACACCTTC. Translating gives CASSEQGLGGYTF.

The chain's CDR3 is CASRVTSGTYEQYF. Written as DNA, the CDR3 is TGTGCCAGTAGGGTCACTAGCGGGACCTACGAGCAGTACTTC. The chain employs TRBV19 and TRBJ2-7; 10 bases align to TRBD2. CDR1 LNHDA and CDR2 SQIVND come from the germline V gene (reference sequence). CDR3 length: 14 amino acids. The V gene end was trimmed by 6 bases and the J gene end by 2 bases; junction bases not matched to a gene: 4.

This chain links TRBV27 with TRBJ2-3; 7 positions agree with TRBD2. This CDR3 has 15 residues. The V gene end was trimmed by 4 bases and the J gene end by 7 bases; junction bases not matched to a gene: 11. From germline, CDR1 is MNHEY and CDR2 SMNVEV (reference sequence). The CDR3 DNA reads TGTGCCAGCAGTTCTAGCGGAGGCGTTCTGTATACGCAGTATTTT. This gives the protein CASSSSGGVLYTQYF.

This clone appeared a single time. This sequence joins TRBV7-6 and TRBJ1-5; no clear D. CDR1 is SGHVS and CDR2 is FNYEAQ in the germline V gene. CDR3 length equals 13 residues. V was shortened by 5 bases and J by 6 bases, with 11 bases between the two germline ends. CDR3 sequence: CASSQNIGQPQHF. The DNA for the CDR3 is TGTGCCAGCAGCCAGAACATCGGTCAGCCCCAGCATTTT.